The present T cell receptor beta chain was sequenced within a study of vaccination and CD4 T cells after COVID-19. As regards this clonotype: What it recognizes is unknown.

As to time point: late sampling 161 to 241 days after vaccination in a few convalescent patients. The sample's treatment: approximately 9-day PBMC culture with coronavirus spike peptide pools or control peptides (ViraFEST assay). Peptide pools at approximately 11 ug/ml stimulated approximately 2 million PBMCs per well with 10 IU/ml IL-2. Cultured CD4+ T cell DNA was sequenced using the Oncomine TCR Beta short-read assay. TCRdb reprocessed the PCR reads via MiXCR and lists one record per CDR3 protein. The table records 20,000 to 30,000 distinct CDR3 sequences, 40% to 50% of them present only once. The receptor comes from a human donor who had recovered from COVID-19. This specimen consisted of CD4+ T cells from blood, cultured in vitro, obtained about 7 months after SARS-CoV-2 vaccination.

In DNA, the CDR3 is TGTGCCATCAGTGAACAGGGGTTGGATCAGCCCCAGCATTTT. As protein: CAISEQGLDQPQHF. This rearrangement joins TRBV10-3 to TRBJ1-5; 7 bases agree with TRBD1. Germline V gene data show CDR1 as ENHRY and CDR2 as SYGVKD. The CDR3 consists of 14 residues. The V segment lost 3 bases and the J segment 5 bases; nucleotides outside the gene matches: 4.